This T cell receptor (beta chain) was sequenced during a study of cytomegalovirus exposure and HLA in healthy donors. Regarding this clone: Its antigen is still unknown. At one of its ends the junction is not consistent with the germline gene, which may arise from a read error.

60 Vbeta and 13 Jbeta primers were used in PCR. Data came from immunoSEQ multiplex PCR; TCRdb stores just in-frame clones and leaves some out. This table holds roughly 110,000 clones, about two thirds found once. Study observations and caveats: Earlier findings revealed that most TCR beta V segments proved productive either about 90% or about 30% of the time.

The germline V gene has CDR1 SGHKS and CDR2 YYEKEE (reference sequence). The CDR3 has 15 residues. Sequenced input: PBMCs. This sequence originates from a female donor in good health and CMV-seronegative. This rearrangement joins TRBV5-5 to TRBJ2-5, with a tentative D call TRBD1 (5 bases). CDR3 amino acids: CASSLDPSRVEAQYF. The CDR3 nucleotides are TGTGCCAGCAGCTTGGATCCGTCCAGGGTAGAGGCCCAGTACTTC.